These 18 T cell receptor beta chains were all obtained from the same sample, sequenced in a study of high-grade serous ovarian cancer treatment subgroups. Tumor samples were taken before definitive surgery or chemotherapy. Generated by immunoSEQ multiplex PCR, the TCRdb table keeps only in-frame clones and is missing some. The sample yields roughly 5,000 clones, 66% seen once. Input material: tumor tissue. These receptors were obtained from a human donor with high-grade serous ovarian cancer.

This clone appeared once. The chain carries TRBV7-9 and TRBJ2-5; possibly TRBD1 or TRBD2 for D (5 bases each). Gene TRBJ2-7 matches the end of the DNA better, so the J call may be wrong. This CDR3 region has 13 residues. Germline V lookup: CDR1 SEHNR, CDR2 FQNEAQ (reference sequence). The CDR3 bases are TGTGCCAGCAGCCCCGGGACCTCCTACGAGCAGTACTTC. Residues: CASSPGTSYEQYF.

The genes are TRBV5-5 and TRBJ2-5; 12 positions agree with TRBD1. Germline CDR1 is SGHKS and CDR2 is YYEKEE (reference sequence). This CDR3 is 14 amino acids long. V gave up 7 bases and J gave up 7 bases; unmatched junction bases: 8. The CDR3 DNA is TGTGCCAGCTCCGGGACAGGGGGCCTTGTGACCCAGTACTTC. Translating it yields CASSGTGGLVTQYF.

This chain connects TRBV19 to TRBJ2-7, with D possibly being TRBD1 or TRBD2 (5 bases each). V dropped 7 bases and J dropped 3 bases, with 13 bases sitting between them. CDR1 LNHDA and CDR2 SQIVND come from the germline V gene (reference sequence). CDR3 length: 13 residues. CDR3 bases: TGTGCCAGTAAGGGACGGGATCTCTACGAGCAGTACTTC. It encodes CASKGRDLYEQYF.

This rearrangement joins TRBV19 to TRBJ2-7; D gene uncertain. The CDR3 has 13 residues. Germline assignment: CDR1 LNHDA and CDR2 SQIVND (reference sequence). V gave up 5 bases and J gave up 3 bases, with 11 bases separating them. In DNA, the CDR3 is TGTGCCAGTAGTTTGGGTCCTTTCTACGAGCAGTACTTC. It codes for CASSLGPFYEQYF.

The genes are TRBV28 and TRBJ1-4; TRBD1 aligns across 9 bases. The CDR3 extends over 13 amino acids. CDR1 and CDR2 from the germline V gene are MDHEN and SYDVKM. Trimming took 6 bases from V and 8 from J; bases not matched to a gene: 4. CDR3 region: CASSRDRGEKLFF. As DNA, the CDR3 is TGTGCCAGCAGCAGAGACAGGGGGGAAAAACTGTTTTTT.

This sequence joins TRBV7-8 and TRBJ2-7; a possible D gene is TRBD1 (6 bases). CDR1 is SGHVS and CDR2 is FQNEAQ in the germline V gene. The CDR3 is 15 amino acids. Trimming pared 3 bases from V and 6 bases from J, leaving 18 bases between. CDR3 sequence: CASSFVGQLSGEQYF. The CDR3 DNA reads TGTGCCAGCAGCTTTGTCGGACAGCTCAGCGGCGAGCAGTACTTC.

On this clone: The sample holds other DNA sequences that translate to the same CDR3. This sequence joins TRBV18 and TRBJ2-7; D is unresolved. CDR3 length: 12 amino acids. The germline CDR1 and CDR2 sequences are KGHSH and LQKENI. V was trimmed by 1 base and J by 5 bases, leaving 6 bases between them. The CDR3 DNA follows: TGTGCCAGCTCACCACAGGGAAACGAGCAGTACTTC. It yields the protein CASSPQGNEQYF. The full variable domain, rest sourced from reference TRBV18 and TRBJ2-7, is NAGVMQNPRHLVRRRGQEARLRCSPMKGHSHVYWYRQLPEEGLKFMVYLQKENIIDESGMPKERFSAEFPKEGPSILRIQQVVRGDSAAYFCASSPQGNEQYFGPGTRLTVT.

The chain uses TRBV4-3 and TRBJ2-1; maybe TRBD2 (5 bases). V was trimmed by 5 bases and J by 1 base, leaving 9 bases between them. The germline V gene encodes CDR1 LGHNA and CDR2 YSLEER. The CDR3 extends over 14 amino acids. CDR3 sequence (DNA): TGCGCCAGCAGCAGGACTCTTTCCTACAATGAGCAGTTCTTC. Its translation: CASSRTLSYNEQFF.

This chain links TRBV9 with TRBJ2-5; 15 bases are shared with TRBD2. Germline CDR1 is SGDLS and CDR2 is YYNGEE. The V and J ends lost 0 bases and 2 bases, in that order; junction bases with no gene match: 2. This CDR3 region has 17 residues. The CDR3 bases are TGTGCCAGCAGCGTAGGGACTAGCGGGGGGGTTCAAGAGACCCAGTACTTC. The encoded protein is CASSVGTSGGVQETQYF.

J is TRBJ1-6 and V is TRBV4-3; D uncertain. The CDR3 extends over 15 amino acids. The V and J ends lost 1 base and 10 bases respectively, with 14 bases between them. Germline CDR1 is LGHNA and CDR2 is YSLEER. CDR3: CASSQGPRQGSPLHF. The CDR3 DNA reads TGCGCCAGCAGCCAAGGTCCGCGACAAGGGTCACCCCTCCACTTT.

V gene TRBV7-2 combines with J gene TRBJ1-1, with no clear D. From germline, CDR1 is SGHTA and CDR2 FQGNSA. V shed 5 bases and J shed 1 base, with 8 bases lying between them. This CDR3 is 13 amino acids long. The CDR3 DNA reads TGTGCCAGCAGCACCCGGGGGAACACTGAAGCTTTCTTT. It is translated as CASSTRGNTEAFF.

The gene calls are TRBV4-3 and TRBJ2-5; no firm D call. CDR1 and CDR2 (germline): LGHNA, YSLEER. The CDR3 covers 14 residues. V was clipped by 1 base and J by 7 bases, with 13 bases between them. The CDR3 protein is CASSQAVGVGTQYF. The CDR3 coding sequence is TGCGCCAGCAGCCAAGCGGTAGGAGTGGGGACCCAGTACTTC.

This rearrangement joins TRBV7-8 to TRBJ2-2; D is undetermined. Trimming removed 6 bases from V and 0 bases from J, with 2 bases in between. The CDR3 consists of 12 residues. Germline V lookup: CDR1 SGHVS, CDR2 FQNEAQ. The CDR3 coding sequence is TGTGCCAGCAGTCCGAACACCGGGGAGCTGTTTTTT. This translates into CASSPNTGELFF. The complete variable domain, with remaining parts taken from reference TRBV7-8 and TRBJ2-2, reads GAGVSQSPRYKVAKRGQDVALRCDPISGHVSLFWYQQALGQGPEFLTYFQNEAQLDKSGLPSDRFFAERPEGSVSTLKIQRTQQEDSAVYLCASSPNTGELFFGEGSRLTVL.

The chain combines TRBV15 with TRBJ2-5; D may match TRBD1 or TRBD2 (5 bases each). Germline V gene data show CDR1 as LNHNV and CDR2 as YYDKDF (reference sequence). The CDR3 has 12 amino acids. Trimming stripped 8 bases from V and 2 bases from J, with 9 bases between. The CDR3 region has the DNA TGTGCCACCTCGGGGCTTCAAGAGACCCAGTACTTC. Translated: CATSGLQETQYF.

V gene TRBV29-1 combines with J gene TRBJ1-1; D is uncertain. The CDR3 covers 12 residues. V lost 4 bases and J 2 bases, leaving 8 bases between the germline ends. Per germline, CDR1 SQVTM and CDR2 ANQGSEA. The CDR3 spells CSVVRANTEAFF. The CDR3 region has the DNA TGCAGCGTTGTAAGGGCTAACACTGAAGCTTTCTTT.

The chain employs TRBV4-3 and TRBJ1-1; unclear D gene. V was shortened by 4 bases and J by 4 bases, with 10 bases between the two germline ends. The CDR3 runs to 13 residues. Per germline, CDR1 LGHNA and CDR2 YSLEER. CDR3 coding DNA: TGCGCCAGCAGCCCCCGAGGGTCCACTGAAGCTTTCTTT. Translating it yields CASSPRGSTEAFF.

This clone was observed a few times. The chain couples TRBV5-4 to TRBJ2-5; 7 nucleotides agree with TRBD1. Germline assignment: CDR1 SGHNT and CDR2 YYREEE (reference sequence). This CDR3 has 14 amino acids. V lost 2 bases, J lost 2 bases, and 3 bases stayed unmatched. The CDR3 sequence is CASSFNRGQETQYF. The CDR3 DNA reads as TGTGCCAGCAGCTTCAACAGGGGTCAAGAGACCCAGTACTTC.

The chain couples TRBV29-1 to TRBJ1-1, with D possibly TRBD1 on 6 matching bases. The V gene's germline CDR1 is SQVTM and CDR2 ANQGSEA. This CDR3 spans 14 amino acids. V was shortened by 6 bases and J by 3 bases, with 17 bases between the two germline ends. The DNA for the CDR3 is TGCAGCGTCCGCCTTAGGGAGGGGGACACTGAAGCTTTCTTT. It is translated as CSVRLREGDTEAFF. Looking up the rest from reference TRBV29-1 and TRBJ1-1 gives the full variable domain: SAVISQKPSRDICQRGTSLTIQCQVDSQVTMMFWYRQQPGQSLTLIATANQGSEATYESGFVIDKFPISRPNLTFSTLTVSNMSPEDSSIYLCSVRLREGDTEAFFGQGTRLTVV.